This TCR beta chain was captured in a study of shared clonotypes between healthy human individuals. Study findings and constraints: Sampling was confined to blood; repertoires within tissues likely differ.

This CDR3 has 13 amino acids. Germline CDR1 SEHNR, CDR2 FQNEAQ (reference sequence). The V and J ends lost 0 bases and 3 bases respectively, with 6 bases between them. Measured with immunoSEQ multiplex PCR; TCRdb has only the in-frame clones, and not every one. The data show about 510,000 clones, with 60% to 80% seen just once and 9.5% to 15% held by the top ten. For this clone: The antigen is unknown. The same CDR3 also results from other DNA sequences found in this sample.

V gene TRBV7-9 combines with J gene TRBJ2-7; D call uncertain. The sequence derives from a woman in her thirties or forties in good health. Some clones in this sample may be carry-over from other donors' samples. The material sequenced was PBMCs. In DNA, the CDR3 is TGTGCCAGCAGCTTAGCTGCGTTCTACGAGCAGTACTTC. Protein sequence: CASSLAAFYEQYF. Using reference TRBV7-9 and TRBJ2-7 for the parts outside the CDR3, the full variable domain is DTGVSQNPRHKITKRGQNVTFRCDPISEHNRLYWYRQTLGQGPEFLTYFQNEAQLEKSRLLSDRFSAERPKGSFSTLEIQRTEQGDSAMYLCASSLAAFYEQYFGPGTRLTVT.